Sequencing of this TCR beta chain was carried out in a study of T cell clonality in common variable immunodeficiency. Broader study findings: Common variable immunodeficiency TCR beta sequences reportedly had fewer deletions and N-nucleotide insertions. CVID subjects shared fewer TCRbeta clones than healthy controls did.

There are 16 residues in the CDR3. Trimming removed 5 bases from V and 3 bases from J, with 20 bases in between. Germline values: CDR1 LNHDA, CDR2 SQIVND (reference sequence). Patients had low serum IgG, IgA and/or IgM and specific antibody deficiency. CVID subjects had received replacement immunoglobulin for at least one year. CVID and control samples used equivalent genomic DNA input. Method: immunoSEQ multiplex PCR; TCRdb's copy keeps in-frame clones and lacks some. This sample shows 4,000 to 6,500 clones and no singletons; 11% to 15% rests with the ten largest. Relative to its sample, this clone is medium-sized (0.01 to 0.1%). Its specificity is unknown. The sequence runs out 3 residues before the end of the CDR3; the remainder is reconstructed from the germline J gene.

The chain employs TRBV19 and TRBJ2-7; tentative D call: TRBD1 (6 bases). Sequenced: peripheral blood mononuclear cells. This TCR came from a human donor with common variable immunodeficiency. The CDR3 here is CASSLTPGTLIYEQYF. The CDR3 DNA, read in part, is TGTGCCAGTAGTCTCACTCCAGGGACACTTATCTACGAG.